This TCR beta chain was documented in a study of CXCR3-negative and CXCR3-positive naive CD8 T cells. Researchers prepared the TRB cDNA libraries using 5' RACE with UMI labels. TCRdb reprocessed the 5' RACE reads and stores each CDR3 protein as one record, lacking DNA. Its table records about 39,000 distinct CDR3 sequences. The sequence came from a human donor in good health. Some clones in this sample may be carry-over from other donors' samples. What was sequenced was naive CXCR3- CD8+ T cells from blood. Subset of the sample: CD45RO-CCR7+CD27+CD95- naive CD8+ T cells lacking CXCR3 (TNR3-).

CDR3 in amino acids: CASSPGQGDTDTQYF. The gene calls are TRBV2 and TRBJ2-3; TCRdb's D call, TRBD1, is unchecked because there is no DNA. Looked up from germline, CDR1 is SNHLY and CDR2 is FYNNEI. The CDR3 has 15 amino acids.